The 24 T cell receptor beta chains reported below all come from one sample, sequenced in a study of shared clonotypes between healthy human individuals. This table comes from immunoSEQ multiplex PCR, and its TCRdb copy is limited to in-frame clones, with some not included. The sample records about 2.3 million clones, 80% to 95% being singletons. Sequencing was carried out using naive CD4+ T cells from PBMCs. The sample's subset: CD45RA+ positively selected. Every receptor here comes from a man younger than 35 in good health. Some clones in this sample may be carry-over from other donors' samples.

This chain joins TRBV6-5 and TRBJ2-1, with 11 bases lining up with TRBD2. With 6 bases clipped from V and 10 bases from J, the junction kept 11 bases outside the gene matches. Per germline, CDR1 MNHEY and CDR2 SVGAGI. There are 15 residues in the CDR3. CDR3 nucleotide sequence: TGTGCCAGCAGCACCCAACTAGCGGGAGCCGGGGAGCAGTTCTTC. This codes for CASSTQLAGAGEQFF.

This clone is a singleton in its sample. The chain joins TRBV14 to TRBJ2-7; 7 bases line up with TRBD2. The CDR3 contains 15 residues. Germline-derived CDR1 and CDR2 are SGHDN and FVKESK. Germline trimming cut 4 bases from V and 0 bases from J; bases unmatched to any gene: 6. In DNA, the CDR3 is TGTGCCAGCAGCCCGGGACTACTGAGCTCCTACGAGCAGTACTTC. It translates to CASSPGLLSSYEQYF. The variable domain in full, completed from reference TRBV14 and TRBJ2-7, reads EAGVTQFPSHSVIEKGQTVTLRCDPISGHDNLYWYRRVMGKEIKFLLHFVKESKQDESGMPNNRFLAERTGGTYSTLKVQPAELEDSGVYFCASSPGLLSSYEQYFGPGTRLTVT.

The rearrangement links TRBV5-1 to TRBJ1-3; D remains unclear. The CDR3 sequence is 15 residues long. Looked up from germline, CDR1 is SGHRS and CDR2 is YFSETQ. V lost 4 bases, J lost 2 bases, and 13 bases lay in between. CDR3 sequence reads: CASSVDGLAGNTIYF. The CDR3 DNA reads as TGCGCCAGCAGCGTTGACGGACTGGCTGGAAACACCATATATTTT.

CDR3 amino acids: CATSRDTDNQPQHF. CDR3 nucleotides: TGTGCCACCAGCAGGGACACGGACAATCAGCCCCAGCATTTT. The genes are TRBV15 and TRBJ1-5, with D tentatively TRBD1 (5 bases). The V end lost 3 bases, the J end lost 3 bases, and 9 bases lay between the germline ends. The CDR3 is made up of 14 amino acids. Looked up from germline, CDR1 is LNHNV and CDR2 is YYDKDF (reference sequence).

The V and J genes are TRBV28 and TRBJ2-3; TRBD2 aligns across 8 bases. Trimming took 5 bases from V and 4 from J; bases not matched to a gene: 2. The length of the CDR3 is 13 residues. From germline, CDR1 is MDHEN and CDR2 SYDVKM. CDR3: CASSPGLADTQYF. CDR3 coding DNA: TGTGCCAGCAGTCCGGGACTAGCAGATACGCAGTATTTT.

The chain has TRBV19 and TRBJ2-5, with D possibly being TRBD1 or TRBD2 (5 bases each). CDR3 size: 15 residues. Germline values: CDR1 LNHDA, CDR2 SQIVND (reference sequence). Trimming shortened V by 4 bases and J by 2 bases, and 14 bases separated the two germline ends. The CDR3 spells CASSTLGTGQETQYF. DNA of the CDR3: TGTGCCAGTAGTACCCTCGGGACGGGGCAAGAGACCCAGTACTTC.

This rearrangement joins TRBV5-1 to TRBJ2-5; TRBD2 aligns across 7 bases. Per the germline V gene, CDR1 is SGHRS and CDR2 is YFSETQ. Germline trimming cut 10 bases from V and 5 bases from J; bases unmatched to any gene: 14. The CDR3 length is 14 residues. This CDR3 reads CASAGRERSETQYF. The CDR3 DNA reads as TGCGCCTCGGCGGGGCGGGAGCGGTCGGAGACCCAGTACTTC.

This rearrangement joins TRBV5-6 to TRBJ2-3, with unresolved D. The V gene lost 0 bases and the J gene lost 6 bases, with 14 bases spanning the gap. Germline V gene sequence: CDR1 SGHDT, CDR2 YYEEEE. The CDR3 loop spans 15 amino acids. CDR3: CASSLVSAPPDTQYF. The CDR3 DNA follows: TGTGCCAGCAGCTTGGTGTCAGCTCCCCCGGATACGCAGTATTTT.

A single count supports this clone. The rearrangement links TRBV9 to TRBJ1-5; no clear D. Trimming removed 7 bases at V and 0 bases at J, with 14 bases between. The CDR3 is 15 amino acids. CDR1 is SGDLS and CDR2 is YYNGEE in the germline V gene. For the CDR3, the DNA is TGTGCCAGCCCCGACATTTTTTATAGCAATCAGCCCCAGCATTTT. It translates to CASPDIFYSNQPQHF.

The V gene is TRBV11-3, the J gene TRBJ2-3; 12 nucleotides agree with TRBD2. The germline gives CDR1 SGHNT, CDR2 YENEEA. Trimming took 5 bases from V and 0 from J; bases not matched to a gene: 6. This CDR3 has 17 residues. The CDR3, as DNA: TGTGCCAGCAGCCCGGGAGGGACTAGCGGGAGCACAGATACGCAGTATTTT. It codes for CASSPGGTSGSTDTQYF.

The V gene is TRBV7-8, the J gene TRBJ1-2; the D is unclear. Germline V gene sequence: CDR1 SGHVS, CDR2 FQNEAQ. This CDR3 spans 14 amino acids. With 1 base removed from V and 4 bases from J, the gap between germline ends came to 10 bases. This CDR3 is CASSLDLSGYGYTF. The CDR3 bases are TGTGCCAGCAGCTTAGACCTATCGGGCTATGGCTACACCTTC.

V and J are TRBV28 and TRBJ1-4; possible D gene TRBD1, 6 bases. CDR1 and CDR2 from the germline V gene are MDHEN and SYDVKM. CDR3 size: 15 residues. V was trimmed by 5 bases and J by 4 bases, leaving 14 bases between them. This chain's CDR3 is CASSVQGQRNEKLFF. The DNA of the CDR3 is TGTGCCAGCAGTGTGCAAGGACAGCGTAATGAAAAACTGTTTTTT.

This clone was observed a single time. The chain uses TRBV19 and TRBJ2-2; a possible D gene is TRBD2 (5 bases). Deletions cut 6 bases from V and 5 bases from J, with 13 bases between. The length of the CDR3 is 14 residues. Germline CDR1 is LNHDA and CDR2 is SQIVND (reference sequence). DNA of the CDR3: TGTGCCAGTAGAGGGATAGCGAGTACCGGGGAGCTGTTTTTT. Translated: CASRGIASTGELFF.

This chain connects TRBV6-4 to TRBJ2-1; 7 bases are shared with TRBD2. This CDR3 has 14 residues. V was clipped by 3 bases and J by 8 bases; unmatched bases: 7. The V gene's germline CDR1 is MRHNA and CDR2 SNTAGT. CDR3 sequence: CASSEKAGRYEQFF. The CDR3 DNA reads TGTGCCAGCAGTGAAAAAGCGGGAAGGTATGAGCAGTTCTTC.

The chain is built from TRBV5-4 and TRBJ2-5, with 8 nucleotides matching TRBD2. This CDR3 is built from 14 residues. The germline gives CDR1 SGHNT, CDR2 YYREEE (reference sequence). V was pared by 2 bases and J by 4 bases, with 4 bases of the junction left unmatched. The CDR3 region is CASSLRGGGETQYF. The DNA of the CDR3 is TGTGCCAGCAGCTTACGGGGGGGAGGAGAGACCCAGTACTTC.

This clone was observed a single time. The chain carries TRBV5-1 and TRBJ2-1; 9 nucleotides align to TRBD2. The junction had 5 bases not matched to a gene; V was cut back by 0 bases and J by 4 bases. Germline CDR1 is SGHRS and CDR2 is YFSETQ. The CDR3 covers 16 residues. The CDR3 sequence is CASSLERLAEYNEQFF. CDR3 in DNA: TGCGCCAGCAGCTTGGAAAGACTAGCGGAGTACAATGAGCAGTTCTTC.

The chain couples TRBV30 to TRBJ1-2; 9 positions match TRBD1. The CDR3 is 16 residues long. The germline gives CDR1 GTSNPN, CDR2 SVGIG (reference sequence). V lost 3 bases, J lost 1 base, and 9 bases stayed unmatched. The CDR3 coding sequence is TGTGCCTGGAGACTCCACAGGGGGCAAGTTAACTATGGCTACACCTTC. It specifies CAWRLHRGQVNYGYTF.

V is TRBV7-2 and J is TRBJ2-2; possible D gene TRBD2, 5 bases. Germline V CDR1 and CDR2: SGHTA, FQGNSA. The CDR3 has 16 residues. V was trimmed by 2 bases and J by 3 bases, leaving 13 bases between them. CDR3 region: CASSLNSAADTGELFF. Written as DNA, the CDR3 is TGTGCCAGCAGCTTAAATTCAGCGGCAGACACCGGGGAGCTGTTTTTT.

The chain uses TRBV18 and TRBJ1-5, with TRBD1 as a possible D gene (5 bases). The germline V gene encodes CDR1 KGHSH and CDR2 LQKENI. The CDR3 spans 15 residues. V was cut by 4 bases and J by 0 bases, with 10 bases left in between. The CDR3 DNA sequence: TGTGCCAGCTCACGTCGGGGGGGTAGCAATCAGCCCCAGCATTTT. This gives the protein CASSRRGGSNQPQHF.

The CDR3 here is CASSTSQGAVETQYF. The CDR3 nucleotides read TGTGCCAGCTCAACCTCACAGGGTGCGGTGGAGACCCAGTACTTC. The genes are TRBV18 and TRBJ2-5, with D perhaps matching TRBD1 (6 bases). The CDR3 is made up of 15 amino acids. With 5 bases removed from V and 5 bases from J, the gap between germline ends came to 18 bases. Germline values: CDR1 KGHSH, CDR2 LQKENI.

The chain is built from TRBV9 and TRBJ2-1, with D perhaps TRBD2 (6 bases). Trimming stripped 0 bases from V and 5 bases from J, with 12 bases between. Germline-derived CDR1 and CDR2 are SGDLS and YYNGEE. CDR3 length equals 15 residues. CDR3 sequence reads: CASSVGAGTNNEQFF. Written as DNA, the CDR3 is TGTGCCAGCAGCGTAGGAGCGGGTACGAACAATGAGCAGTTCTTC.

This chain connects TRBV5-1 to TRBJ2-1; 9 bases agree with TRBD1. Losses at the gene ends were 10 bases for V and 6 bases for J; bases not matched to a gene: 11. This CDR3 spans 14 amino acids. The germline V gene has CDR1 SGHRS and CDR2 YFSETQ. In DNA, the CDR3 is TGCGCCGGATCACAGGGGGCGTTAAGCAATGAGCAGTTCTTC. Its translation is CAGSQGALSNEQFF.

The chain employs TRBV2 and TRBJ1-5; D is uncertain. The CDR3 covers 13 residues. The V and J ends lost 5 bases and 6 bases respectively, with 11 bases between them. Germline V lookup: CDR1 SNHLY, CDR2 FYNNEI. For the CDR3, the DNA is TGTGCCAGCAGTCGGGTGTTAGGTCAGCCCCAGCATTTT. As protein: CASSRVLGQPQHF.

The CDR3 loop reads CASSAGLTNTEAFF. The CDR3 region has the DNA TGTGCCAGCAGTGCAGGACTCACGAACACTGAAGCTTTCTTT. The rearrangement joins TRBV6-1 to TRBJ1-1; D gene ambiguous. Trimming shortened V by 4 bases and J by 1 base, and 10 bases separated the two germline ends. In germline, CDR1 is MNHNS, CDR2 SASEGT. CDR3 length: 14 residues.